Presented here are 10 T cell receptor beta chains from one specimen sequenced in a study of blood T cells in healthy people across ages. A sample-barcoded 5' primer and a J-beta primer mix were used in a second PCR of about 7 to 12 cycles. TCRdb re-analysed the 5' RACE reads in MiXCR, keeping a single row per CDR3 protein. The sample has hundreds of thousands of distinct CDR3 sequences, over 40% seen once. The specimen sequenced was blood. The receptors derive from a man aged 80 or over in good health.

This clonotype occurred many times. This chain connects TRBV29-1 to TRBJ2-7; 11 positions match TRBD2. CDR1 is SQVTM and CDR2 is ANQGSEA in the germline V gene. This CDR3 region has 13 residues. The CDR3 reads CSGGLAGRGEQYF. The DNA for the CDR3 is TGCAGTGGTGGACTAGCGGGTCGTGGTGAGCAGTACTTC.

V and J are TRBV11-2 and TRBJ1-4, with 7 bases aligning to TRBD1. The trim removed 2 bases at V and 4 bases at J, leaving 7 bases unmatched. From germline, CDR1 is SGHAT and CDR2 FQNNGV. CDR3 length: 16 residues. The CDR3 DNA follows: TGTGCCAGCAGCTTACCTCACAGGGGACTTAATGAAAAACTGTTTTTT. This sequence encodes CASSLPHRGLNEKLFF.

The rearrangement uses TRBV27 and TRBJ1-2; 9 bases agree with TRBD1. Trimming cost V 0 bases and J 4 bases; bases outside gene matches: 3. In germline, CDR1 is MNHEY, CDR2 SMNVEV (reference sequence). This CDR3 is 15 amino acids long. CDR3 in DNA: TGTGCCAGCAGTTTATCGGGGACAGGGCCCTATGGCTACACCTTC. This sequence encodes CASSLSGTGPYGYTF.

Only a few counts were recorded for this clonotype. This chain uses TRBV3-1 with TRBJ2-1, with D unresolved. In germline, CDR1 is LGHDT, CDR2 YNNKEL (reference sequence). The V end lost 0 bases, the J end lost 4 bases, and 10 bases lay between the germline ends. This CDR3 is built from 15 residues. CDR3 in DNA: TGTGCCAGCAGCCAAGAGATTATCAGGTACAATGAGCAGTTCTTC. Protein: CASSQEIIRYNEQFF.

This sequence joins TRBV5-5 and TRBJ2-1, with TRBD2 identical over 10 bases. CDR3 length: 15 amino acids. The J segment lost 5 bases and the V segment lost 1 base, leaving 3 bases of the junction unmatched. Looked up from germline, CDR1 is SGHKS and CDR2 is YYEKEE (reference sequence). CDR3 amino acids: CASSLWTSGHNEQFF. For the CDR3, the DNA is TGTGCCAGCAGCTTGTGGACTAGCGGACACAATGAGCAGTTCTTC.

The CDR3 protein is CSARNGIRYNEQFF. The CDR3 coding sequence is TGCAGTGCTCGTAACGGGATTCGGTACAATGAGCAGTTCTTC. The chain employs TRBV20-1 and TRBJ2-1; TRBD2 might be the D (5 bases). V dropped 5 bases and J dropped 4 bases, with 15 bases sitting between them. Germline V CDR1 and CDR2: DFQATT, SNEGSKA (reference sequence). The CDR3 extends over 14 amino acids.

This clonotype was counted only a few times. This chain links TRBV18 with TRBJ2-5; D remains unclear. Per the germline V gene, CDR1 is KGHSH and CDR2 is LQKENI. CDR3 length equals 15 residues. Trimming removed 3 bases at V and 1 base at J, with 12 bases between. In DNA, the CDR3 is TGTGCCAGCTCACCTGCGGCGGCAGGCCAAGAGACCCAGTACTTC. Residues: CASSPAAAGQETQYF. The full variable domain, rest sourced from reference TRBV18 and TRBJ2-5, is NAGVMQNPRHLVRRRGQEARLRCSPMKGHSHVYWYRQLPEEGLKFMVYLQKENIIDESGMPKERFSAEFPKEGPSILRIQQVVRGDSAAYFCASSPAAAGQETQYFGPGTRLLVL.

The V call is TRBV30, the J call TRBJ2-1; 7 nucleotides match TRBD2. Looked up from germline, CDR1 is GTSNPN and CDR2 is SVGIG (reference sequence). Losses at the gene ends were 0 bases for V and 6 bases for J; bases not matched to a gene: 8. The CDR3 has 15 amino acids. CDR3 sequence (DNA): TGTGCCTGGAGTGTCCGGGACTATCTGATCAATGAGCAGTTCTTC. Its translation: CAWSVRDYLINEQFF.

This clonotype was counted only a few times. The chain joins TRBV9 to TRBJ2-1; 10 nucleotides line up with TRBD2. The CDR3 is 15 amino acids. Trimming took 1 base from V and 9 from J; bases not matched to a gene: 7. The germline V gene encodes CDR1 SGDLS and CDR2 YYNGEE. CDR3 region: CASSVLAGDRVEQFF. For the CDR3, the DNA is TGTGCCAGCAGCGTACTAGCGGGAGATCGGGTTGAGCAGTTCTTC. The full variable domain, rest sourced from reference TRBV9 and TRBJ2-1, is DSGVTQTPKHLITATGQRVTLRCSPRSGDLSVYWYQQSLDQGLQFLIQYYNGEERAKGNILERFSAQQFPDLHSELNLSSLELGDSALYFCASSVLAGDRVEQFFGPGTRLTVL.

The rearrangement uses TRBV30 and TRBJ2-2; the D gene is possibly TRBD1 (6 bases). V shed 4 bases and J shed 9 bases, with 18 bases lying between them. This CDR3 has 14 amino acids. CDR1 is GTSNPN and CDR2 is SVGIG in the germline V gene (reference sequence). The CDR3 loop reads CAWKDWTEPRELFF. The DNA of the CDR3 is TGTGCCTGGAAGGATTGGACAGAACCCCGGGAGCTGTTTTTT.